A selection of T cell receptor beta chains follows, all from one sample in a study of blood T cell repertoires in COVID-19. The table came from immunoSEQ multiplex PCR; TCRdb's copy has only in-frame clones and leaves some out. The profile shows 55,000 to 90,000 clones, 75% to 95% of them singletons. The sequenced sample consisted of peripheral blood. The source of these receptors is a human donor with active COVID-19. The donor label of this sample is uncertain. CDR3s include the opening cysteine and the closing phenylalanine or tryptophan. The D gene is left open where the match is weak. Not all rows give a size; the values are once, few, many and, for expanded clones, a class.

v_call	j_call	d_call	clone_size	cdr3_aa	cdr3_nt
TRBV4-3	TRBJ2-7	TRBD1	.	CASSQVFRGEQYF	TGCGCCAGCAGCCAAGTCTTCAGGGGGGAGCAGTACTTC
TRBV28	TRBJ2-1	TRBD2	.	CASSVPAGDTYNEQFF	TGTGCCAGCAGTGTCCCAGCGGGAGACACCTACAATGAGCAGTTCTTC
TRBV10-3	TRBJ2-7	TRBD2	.	CAISDPGGLPYEQYF	TGTGCCATCAGTGACCCGGGGGGACTACCCTACGAGCAGTACTTC
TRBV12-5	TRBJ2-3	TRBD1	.	CASGQGQGVADTQYF	TGTGCTAGTGGACAAGGACAGGGAGTTGCAGATACGCAGTATTTT
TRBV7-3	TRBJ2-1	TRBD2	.	CASSVGLAFTYNEQFF	TGTGCCAGCAGCGTAGGACTAGCATTCACCTACAATGAGCAGTTCTTC
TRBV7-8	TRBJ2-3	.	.	CASRAGTSIDTQYF	TGTGCCAGCAGAGCAGGGACTTCCATAGATACGCAGTATTTT
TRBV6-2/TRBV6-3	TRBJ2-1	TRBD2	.	CASSYSGPSGVYNEQFF	TGTGCCAGCAGTTACTCAGGGCCTAGCGGGGTCTACAATGAGCAGTTCTTC
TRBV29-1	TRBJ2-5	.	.	CSVIWTEKETQYF	TGCAGCGTTATTTGGACAGAAAAAGAGACCCAGTACTTC
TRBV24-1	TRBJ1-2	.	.	CATSVGDYHYTF	TGTGCCACCAGTGTAGGGGATTACCACTACACCTTC
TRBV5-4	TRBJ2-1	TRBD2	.	CASSPRPSGSYNEQFF	TGTGCCAGCAGCCCGAGGCCTAGCGGGAGTTACAATGAGCAGTTCTTC
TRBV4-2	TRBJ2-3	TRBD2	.	CASSQVGEGPDTQYF	TGTGCCAGCAGCCAAGTCGGGGAGGGGCCAGATACGCAGTATTTT
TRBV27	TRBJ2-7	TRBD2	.	CASSLAEAGGRSYEQYF	TGTGCCAGCAGTTTAGCGGAGGCGGGAGGGCGGTCCTACGAGCAGTACTTC
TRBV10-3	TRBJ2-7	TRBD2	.	CAISGPTSGSSYEQYF	TGTGCCATCAGTGGGCCCACTAGCGGAAGCTCCTACGAGCAGTACTTC
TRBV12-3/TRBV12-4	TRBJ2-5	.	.	CASSPGVQETQYF	TGTGCCAGCAGTCCCGGGGTCCAAGAGACCCAGTACTTC
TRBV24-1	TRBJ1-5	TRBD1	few	CATSEGQGKQPQHF	TGTGCCACCAGTGAAGGACAGGGAAAGCAGCCCCAGCATTTT
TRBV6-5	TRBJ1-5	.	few	CASSRDNVNQPQHF	TGTGCCAGCAGTCGGGACAATGTCAATCAGCCCCAGCATTTT
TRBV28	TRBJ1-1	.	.	CASIGGLPNTEAFF	TGTGCCAGCATTGGGGGACTTCCAAACACTGAAGCTTTCTTT
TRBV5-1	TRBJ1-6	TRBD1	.	CASSLGQGASSPLHF	TGCGCCAGCAGCTTGGGGCAGGGGGCGAGTTCACCCCTCCACTTT
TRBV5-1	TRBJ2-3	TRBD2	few	CASSLREGGDTQYF	TGCGCCAGCAGCTTGCGGGAGGGGGGAGATACGCAGTATTTT
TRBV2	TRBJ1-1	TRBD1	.	CASSPRTGNTEAFF	TGTGCCAGCAGCCCTCGGACAGGGAACACTGAAGCTTTCTTT
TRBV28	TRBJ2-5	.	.	CAVSGWRRETQYF	TGTGCCGTCTCCGGGTGGAGGCGGGAGACCCAGTACTTC
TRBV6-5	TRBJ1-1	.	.	CASSSGGHRNTEAFF	TGTGCCAGCAGTTCTGGTGGACATAGGAACACTGAAGCTTTCTTT
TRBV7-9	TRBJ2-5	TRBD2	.	CASSLTSGQETQYF	TGTGCCAGCAGCTTGACTAGCGGGCAAGAGACCCAGTACTTC
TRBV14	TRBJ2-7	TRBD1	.	CASSQHPRQGSYEQYF	TGTGCCAGCAGCCAACATCCCCGACAGGGATCCTACGAGCAGTACTTC
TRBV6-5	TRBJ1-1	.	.	CASRGRGWTEAFF	TGTGCCAGCAGAGGTAGGGGATGGACTGAAGCTTTCTTT
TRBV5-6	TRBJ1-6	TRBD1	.	CASSQQGGPYNSPLHF	TGTGCCAGCAGCCAACAGGGGGGACCCTATAATTCACCCCTCCACTTT
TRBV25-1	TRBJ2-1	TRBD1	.	CASSEYGTGDNEQFF	TGTGCCAGCAGTGAATATGGGACAGGGGACAATGAGCAGTTCTTC
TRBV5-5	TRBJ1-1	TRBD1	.	CASSLIRQGVTEAFF	TGTGCCAGCAGCTTGATACGTCAGGGGGTAACTGAAGCTTTCTTT
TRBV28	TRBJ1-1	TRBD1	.	CASSSRTGRYTEAFF	TGTGCCAGCAGTTCCAGGACAGGGCGATACACTGAAGCTTTCTTT
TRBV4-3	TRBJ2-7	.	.	CASSHGRGYEQYF	TGCGCCAGCAGCCACGGCCGAGGATACGAGCAGTACTTC
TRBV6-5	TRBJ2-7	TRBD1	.	CASSRTGQDSYEQYF	TGTGCCAGCAGCCGCACCGGACAGGACTCCTACGAGCAGTACTTC
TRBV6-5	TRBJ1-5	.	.	CASNLQGYQPQHF	TGTGCCAGCAATCTACAGGGTTATCAGCCCCAGCATTTT
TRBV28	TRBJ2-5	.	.	CASSSPLDRPGETQYF	TGTGCCAGCAGTTCCCCCCTCGACAGGCCCGGGGAGACCCAGTACTTC
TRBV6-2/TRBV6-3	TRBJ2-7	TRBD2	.	CASSYSRAGRERSHEQYF	TGTGCCAGCAGTTACTCGAGGGCGGGGCGGGAGCGGTCCCACGAGCAGTACTTC
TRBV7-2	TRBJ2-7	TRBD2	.	CASSLAGGNYEQYF	TGTGCCAGCAGCCTAGCGGGAGGGAATTACGAGCAGTACTTC
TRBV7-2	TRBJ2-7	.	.	CASSLPGRVPYEQYF	TGTGCCAGCAGCTTACCAGGCAGGGTCCCCTACGAGCAGTACTTC
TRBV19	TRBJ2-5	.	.	CASKVTGQETQYF	TGTGCCAGTAAGGTAACAGGCCAAGAGACCCAGTACTTC